This is a list of T cell receptor beta chains from one sample in a study of low-dose radiotherapy and immunotherapy resistance in tumors. TCRdb re-called the reads with MiXCR, one entry per CDR3 protein. The table includes 95,000 to 100,000 distinct CDR3 sequences, roughly 20% detected once. This sample comprised PBMCs, obtained after low-dose radiotherapy plus immunotherapy. These receptors were collected from a male donor with prostate cancer. Both conserved end residues are part of each CDR3. D genes are given only for firm matches. Not every row has a clone size; where given, it reads once, few, many or a size class.

abundance,v_gene,j_gene,d_gene,CDR3aa,CDR3nt
many,TRBV5-4,TRBJ2-7,TRBD2,CASSFDSSGDVEQYF,TGTGCCAGCAGCTTTGACTCCAGCGGGGACGTAGAGCAGTACTTC
-,TRBV6-1,TRBJ1-1,TRBD1,CASSEQGVGSSTEAFF,TGTGCCAGCAGTGAGCAGGGGGTCGGGTCGAGCACTGAAGCTTTCTTT
many,TRBV7-9,TRBJ1-1,-,CASSLEGIAEAFF,TGTGCCAGCAGCTTAGAAGGGATTGCTGAAGCTTTCTTT
many,TRBV19,TRBJ1-2,TRBD1,CASVRTGSYGYTF,TGTGCCAGTGTACGGACAGGGAGCTATGGCTACACCTTC
-,TRBV28,TRBJ2-7,TRBD1,CASRRTGNSYEQYF,TGTGCCAGCAGGAGGACAGGAAACTCCTACGAGCAGTACTTC
many,TRBV12-3/TRBV12-4,TRBJ2-5,-,CASSETLTLGETQYF,TGTGCCAGCAGTGAGACCCTTACGCTGGGGGAGACCCAGTACTTC
many,TRBV4-2,TRBJ1-2,TRBD1,CASSPGTVIGNGYTF,TGTGCCAGCAGCCCCGGGACAGTAATAGGCAATGGCTACACCTTC
-,TRBV27,TRBJ2-2,-,CATGELFF,TGTGCCACCGGGGAGCTGTTTTTT
many,TRBV29-1,TRBJ2-5,-,CSVEAGTRSGPQETQYF,TGCAGCGTTGAGGCCGGGACCCGGTCCGGTCCACAAGAGACCCAGTACTTC
many,TRBV2,TRBJ2-7,-,CATSKEGGQYEQYF,TGTGCCACCTCAAAAGAGGGAGGCCAATACGAGCAGTACTTC
-,TRBV19,TRBJ1-4,-,CASSTPSGWTNEKLFF,TGTGCCAGTAGTACGCCCTCAGGGTGGACTAATGAAAAACTGTTTTTT
many,TRBV5-1,TRBJ1-3,TRBD1,CASSQGTGAQLGNTIYF,TGCGCCAGCAGCCAAGGGACAGGGGCTCAGCTTGGAAACACCATATATTTT
many,TRBV6-5,TRBJ2-1,-,CASSYSTRNSGEQFF,TGTGCCAGCAGTTACTCGACTAGGAATTCCGGTGAGCAGTTCTTC
many,TRBV29-1,TRBJ1-1,-,CSDPTTEAFF,TGCAGCGACCCAACCACTGAAGCTTTCTTT
many,TRBV7-8,TRBJ1-5,-,CASGVWGRDQPQHF,TGTGCCAGCGGCGTCTGGGGGCGGGATCAGCCCCAGCATTTT
-,TRBV5-1,TRBJ2-3,-,CASSLERGTDTQYF,TGCGCCAGCAGCTTGGAGCGGGGCACAGATACGCAGTATTTT
-,TRBV5-6,TRBJ1-2,-,CASSLRGYGYTF,TGTGCCAGCAGCTTGAGAGGGTATGGCTACACCTTC
few,TRBV5-6,TRBJ1-1,-,CASSLISGAGSTEAFF,TGTGCCAGCAGCTTGATTTCGGGGGCCGGGTCGACTGAAGCTTTCTTT
many,TRBV19,TRBJ2-6,TRBD2,CATQRGSSGANVLTF,TGTGCCACTCAGCGGGGGAGCTCTGGGGCCAACGTCCTGACTTTC
many,TRBV29-1,TRBJ2-7,-,CSVEVDRSYEQYF,TGCAGCGTTGAAGTTGACCGATCCTACGAGCAGTACTTC
many,TRBV5-4,TRBJ2-7,-,CASRPSVDYEQYF,TGTGCCAGCAGACCGAGCGTGGACTACGAGCAGTACTTC
many,TRBV7-9,TRBJ2-1,-,CASSLKRRVGNEQFF,TGTGCCAGCAGCCTAAAGCGGAGGGTAGGAAATGAGCAGTTCTTC
many,TRBV7-9,TRBJ1-5,-,CASSFDGTGQPQHF,TGTGCCAGCAGCTTCGATGGGACCGGGCAGCCCCAGCATTTT
many,TRBV6-4,TRBJ2-1,-,CASSEQGGNEQFF,TGTGCCAGCAGTGAACAGGGTGGGAATGAGCAGTTCTTC
many,TRBV20-1,TRBJ2-3,TRBD1,CSAAGTGVTDTQYF,TGCAGTGCAGCCGGGACAGGGGTCACAGATACGCAGTATTTT
many,TRBV7-8,TRBJ2-1,-,CASSPGPYNEQFF,TGTGCCAGCAGCCCCGGGCCATACAATGAGCAGTTCTTC
many,TRBV4-1,TRBJ2-1,TRBD2,CASSQGASGGGVYNEQFF,TGCGCCAGCAGCCAAGGGGCTAGCGGGGGAGGGGTATACAATGAGCAGTTCTTC
many,TRBV5-1,TRBJ2-3,-,CASSLARGGRQYF,TGCGCCAGCAGCCTTGCTCGGGGTGGAAGGCAGTATTTT
-,TRBV5-1,TRBJ1-5,-,CASSFGGSDQPQHF,TGCGCCAGCAGCTTTGGCGGCAGCGATCAGCCCCAGCATTTT
many,TRBV9,TRBJ2-7,TRBD1,CASSRGTGGPYEQYF,TGTGCCAGCAGCCGCGGGACAGGGGGCCCCTACGAGCAGTACTTC
many,TRBV20-1,TRBJ2-1,-,CSAREGSIYNEQFF,TGCAGTGCTAGAGAGGGTTCTATCTACAATGAGCAGTTCTTC
-,TRBV6-2/TRBV6-3,TRBJ2-1,TRBD1,CASSPGTGDYNEQFF,TGTGCCAGCAGCCCTGGGACAGGGGATTACAATGAGCAGTTCTTC
many,TRBV7-9,TRBJ1-5,-,CASSPGGGSNQPQHF,TGTGCCAGCAGCCCTGGGGGAGGAAGCAATCAGCCCCAGCATTTT
many,TRBV5-1,TRBJ2-6,-,CASSLVPGAGANVLTF,TGCGCCAGCAGCTTGGTTCCGGGGGCTGGGGCCAACGTCCTGACTTTC
-,TRBV12-3/TRBV12-4,TRBJ1-2,-,CASSLGVGYGYTF,TGTGCCAGCAGTTTGGGGGTCGGCTATGGCTACACCTTC
many,TRBV6-2/TRBV6-3,TRBJ2-2,TRBD2,CASSELAGGTGELFF,TGTGCCAGCAGTGAACTAGCGGGGGGTACCGGGGAGCTGTTTTTT
many,TRBV4-1,TRBJ2-3,-,CASSRSVGYRGSEVTDTQYF,TGCGCCAGCAGCCGGTCGGTAGGGTATCGGGGTAGCGAGGTTACAGATACGCAGTATTTT
many,TRBV5-4,TRBJ2-5,TRBD1,CASSSQGVSEETQYF,TGTGCCAGCAGCTCCCAGGGGGTTAGCGAAGAGACCCAGTACTTC
many,TRBV18,TRBJ2-1,-,CASSPQTWNNEQFF,TGTGCCAGCTCACCTCAAACTTGGAACAATGAGCAGTTCTTC
-,TRBV4-1,TRBJ2-2,-,CASSQPSSSLADTGELFFF,-
many,TRBV2,TRBJ2-7,TRBD1,CASSGGQGYEQYF,TGTGCCAGCAGTGGGGGACAGGGCTACGAGCAGTACTTC
many,TRBV20-1,TRBJ2-1,-,CSAQGDSGRNEQFF,TGCAGTGCTCAGGGGGACAGTGGGAGGAATGAGCAGTTCTTC
many,TRBV11-2,TRBJ2-2,-,CASSPGTWAENTGELFF,TGTGCCAGCAGCCCGGGTACCTGGGCGGAGAACACCGGGGAGCTGTTTTTT
-,TRBV20-1,TRBJ1-4,TRBD1,CSVPKRQGYEKLFF,TGCAGTGTTCCGAAACGACAGGGGTATGAAAAACTGTTTTTT
many,TRBV12-3/TRBV12-4,TRBJ1-5,TRBD1,CASSPDRADQPQHF,TGTGCCAGCAGTCCCGACAGGGCCGATCAGCCCCAGCATTTT
medium-sized,TRBV14,TRBJ2-7,-,CASSQGPEGQQYF,TGTGCCAGCAGCCAGGGACCCGAAGGACAGCAGTACTTC
many,TRBV20-1,TRBJ1-6,-,CSARDQSGTDTSPLHF,TGCAGTGCTAGAGACCAGTCCGGGACGGACACTTCACCCCTCCACTTT
many,TRBV10-3,TRBJ2-1,-,CAISESSGGNYNEQFF,TGTGCCATCAGTGAGTCGAGTGGGGGGAACTACAATGAGCAGTTCTTC
many,TRBV25-1,TRBJ2-7,-,CASSRGSSSYEQYF,TGTGCCAGCTCTAGGGGTTCAAGCTCCTACGAGCAGTACTTC
many,TRBV2,TRBJ2-1,-,CASSDRGPQQFF,TGTGCCAGCAGTGATCGGGGACCCCAGCAGTTCTTC
many,TRBV15,TRBJ1-1,-,CATSRTDVNTEAFF,TGTGCCACCAGCAGGACAGACGTGAACACTGAAGCTTTCTTT
many,TRBV6-6,TRBJ2-2,TRBD1,CASSGDRGLTGELFF,TGTGCCAGCAGTGGGGACAGGGGGCTCACCGGGGAGCTGTTTTTT
few,TRBV3-1,TRBJ1-6,-,CASSHGGAQSWSPLHF,TGTGCCAGCAGCCATGGAGGGGCTCAATCTTGGTCACCCCTCCACTTT
many,TRBV6-1,TRBJ2-4,-,CASRPNLAKNIQYF,TGTGCCAGCAGACCAAACCTAGCCAAAAACATTCAGTACTTC
few,TRBV6-2/TRBV6-3,TRBJ1-5,-,CASSYSGRNNQPQHF,TGTGCCAGCAGTTACTCGGGACGGAACAATCAGCCCCAGCATTTT
many,TRBV3-1,TRBJ1-1,-,CASSQEPNTEAFF,TGTGCCAGCAGCCAAGAGCCGAACACTGAAGCTTTCTTT
many,TRBV29-1,TRBJ1-2,-,CSVLTENYGYTF,TGCAGCGTCCTGACAGAGAACTATGGCTACACCTTC
-,TRBV4-1,TRBJ2-1,TRBD2,CASSQHASGAYNEQFF,TGCGCCAGCAGCCAACACGCTAGCGGGGCGTACAATGAGCAGTTCTTC